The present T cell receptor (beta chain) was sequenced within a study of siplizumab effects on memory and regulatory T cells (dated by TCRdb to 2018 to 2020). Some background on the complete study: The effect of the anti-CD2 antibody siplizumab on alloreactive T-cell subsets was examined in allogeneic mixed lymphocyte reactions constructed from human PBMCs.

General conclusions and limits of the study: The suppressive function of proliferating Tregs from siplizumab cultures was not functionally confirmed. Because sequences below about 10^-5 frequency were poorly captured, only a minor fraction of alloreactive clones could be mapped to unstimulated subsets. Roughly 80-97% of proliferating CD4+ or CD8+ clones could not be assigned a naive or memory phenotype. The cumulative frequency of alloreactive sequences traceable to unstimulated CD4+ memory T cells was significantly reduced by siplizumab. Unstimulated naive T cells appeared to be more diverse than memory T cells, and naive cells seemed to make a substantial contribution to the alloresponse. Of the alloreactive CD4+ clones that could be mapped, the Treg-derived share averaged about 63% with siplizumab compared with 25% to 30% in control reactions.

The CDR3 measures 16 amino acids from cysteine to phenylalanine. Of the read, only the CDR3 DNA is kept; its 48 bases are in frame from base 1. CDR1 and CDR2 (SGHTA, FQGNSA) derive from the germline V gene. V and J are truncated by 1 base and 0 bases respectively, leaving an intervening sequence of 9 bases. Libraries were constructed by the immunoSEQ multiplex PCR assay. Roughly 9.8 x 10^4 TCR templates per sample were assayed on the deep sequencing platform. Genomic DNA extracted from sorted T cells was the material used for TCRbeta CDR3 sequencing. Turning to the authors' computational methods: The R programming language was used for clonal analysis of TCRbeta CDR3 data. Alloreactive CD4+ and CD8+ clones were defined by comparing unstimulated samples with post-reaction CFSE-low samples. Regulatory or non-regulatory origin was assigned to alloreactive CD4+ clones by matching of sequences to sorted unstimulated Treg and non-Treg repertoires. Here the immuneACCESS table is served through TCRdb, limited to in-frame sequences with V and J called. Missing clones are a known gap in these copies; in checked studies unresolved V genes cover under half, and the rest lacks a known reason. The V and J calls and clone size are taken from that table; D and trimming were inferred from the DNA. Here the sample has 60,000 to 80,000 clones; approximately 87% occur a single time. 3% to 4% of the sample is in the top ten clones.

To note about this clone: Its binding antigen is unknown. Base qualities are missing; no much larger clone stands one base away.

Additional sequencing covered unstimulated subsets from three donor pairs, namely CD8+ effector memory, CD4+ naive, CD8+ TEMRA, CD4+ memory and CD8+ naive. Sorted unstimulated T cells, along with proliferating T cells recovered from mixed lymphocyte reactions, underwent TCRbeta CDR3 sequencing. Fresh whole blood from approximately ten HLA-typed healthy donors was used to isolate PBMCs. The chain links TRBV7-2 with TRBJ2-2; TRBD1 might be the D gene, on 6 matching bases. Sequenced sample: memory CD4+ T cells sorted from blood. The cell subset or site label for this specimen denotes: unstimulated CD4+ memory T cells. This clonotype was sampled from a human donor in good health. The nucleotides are TGTGCCAGCAGCTTAGTTGCAGGGGCGAACACCGGGGAGCTGTTTTTT. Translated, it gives CASSLVAGANTGELFF.